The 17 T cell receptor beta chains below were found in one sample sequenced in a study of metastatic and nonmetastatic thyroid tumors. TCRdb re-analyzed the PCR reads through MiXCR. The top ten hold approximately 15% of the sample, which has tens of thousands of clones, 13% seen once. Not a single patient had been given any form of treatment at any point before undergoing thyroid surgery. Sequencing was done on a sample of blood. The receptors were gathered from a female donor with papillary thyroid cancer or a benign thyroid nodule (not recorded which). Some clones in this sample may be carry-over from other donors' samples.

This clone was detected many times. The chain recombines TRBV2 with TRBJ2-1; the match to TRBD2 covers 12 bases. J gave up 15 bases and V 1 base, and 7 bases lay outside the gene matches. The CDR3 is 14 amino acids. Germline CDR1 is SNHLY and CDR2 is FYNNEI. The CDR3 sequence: CASSEDPSGRGGFF. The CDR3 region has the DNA TGTGCCAGCAGTGAAGACCCTAGCGGGAGGGGGGGGTTCTTC.

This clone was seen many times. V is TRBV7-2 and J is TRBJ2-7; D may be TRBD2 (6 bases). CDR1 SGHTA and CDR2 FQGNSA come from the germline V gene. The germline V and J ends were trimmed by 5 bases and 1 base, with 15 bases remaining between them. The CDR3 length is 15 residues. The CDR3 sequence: CASSPAGGKSYEQYF. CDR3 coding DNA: TGTGCCAGCAGCCCGGCGGGCGGGAAATCCTACGAGCAGTACTTC.

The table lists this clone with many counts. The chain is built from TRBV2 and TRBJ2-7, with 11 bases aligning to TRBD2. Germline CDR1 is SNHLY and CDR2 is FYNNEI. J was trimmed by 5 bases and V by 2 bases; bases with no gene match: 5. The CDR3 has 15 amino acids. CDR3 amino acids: CASSERTSGSHEQYF. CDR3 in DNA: TGTGCCAGCAGTGAAAGAACTAGCGGGAGCCACGAGCAGTACTTC.

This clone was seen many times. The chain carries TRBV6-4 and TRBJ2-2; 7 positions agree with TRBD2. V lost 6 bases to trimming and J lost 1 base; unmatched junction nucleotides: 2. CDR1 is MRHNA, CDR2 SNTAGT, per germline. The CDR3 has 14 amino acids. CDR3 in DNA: TGTGCCAGCAGACCGGGAGGGAACACCGGGGAGCTGTTTTTT. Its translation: CASRPGGNTGELFF.

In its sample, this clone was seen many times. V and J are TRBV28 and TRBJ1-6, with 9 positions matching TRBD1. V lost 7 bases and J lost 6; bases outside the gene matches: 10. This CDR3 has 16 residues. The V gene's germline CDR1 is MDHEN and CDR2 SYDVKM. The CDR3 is CASMDGTGNSNSPLHF. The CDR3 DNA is TGTGCCAGCATGGACGGGACAGGGAATTCTAATTCACCCCTCCACTTT. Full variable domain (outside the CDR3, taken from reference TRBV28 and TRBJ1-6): DVKVTQSSRYLVKRTGEKVFLECVQDMDHENMFWYRQDPGLGLRLIYFSYDVKMKEKGDIPEGYSVSREKKERFSLILESASTNQTSMYLCASMDGTGNSNSPLHFGNGTRLTVT.

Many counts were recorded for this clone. This CDR3 reads CSAKTGGGGKEQYF. In DNA, the CDR3 is TGCAGTGCCAAGACAGGGGGCGGAGGAAAGGAGCAGTACTTC. The chain links TRBV20-1 to TRBJ2-7; TRBD1 agrees at 10 bases. V lost 6 bases, J lost 7 bases, and 12 bases stayed unmatched. The CDR3 is 14 residues long. CDR1 is DFQATT and CDR2 is SNEGSKA in the germline V gene (reference sequence).

The DNA of the CDR3 is TGTGCCTGGAGCCGTTTGGGAAACGACGAGCAGTACTTC. Translating gives CAWSRLGNDEQYF. The chain couples TRBV30 to TRBJ2-7; no clear D. The CDR3 has 13 amino acids. Trimming cost V 3 bases and J 5 bases, with 14 bases left between them. Germline-derived CDR1 and CDR2 are GTSNPN and SVGIG (reference sequence).

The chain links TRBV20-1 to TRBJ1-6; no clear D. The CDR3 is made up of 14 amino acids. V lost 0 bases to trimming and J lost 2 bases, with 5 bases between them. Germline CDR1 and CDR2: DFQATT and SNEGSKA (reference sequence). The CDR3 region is CSARDGPYNSPLHF. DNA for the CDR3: TGCAGTGCTAGAGATGGGCCCTATAATTCACCCCTCCACTTT.

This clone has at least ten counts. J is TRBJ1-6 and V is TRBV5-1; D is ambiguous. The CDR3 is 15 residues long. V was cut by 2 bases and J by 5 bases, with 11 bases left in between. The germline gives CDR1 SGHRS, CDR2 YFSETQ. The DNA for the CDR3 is TGCGCCAGCAGCTTTTCAGGATTTAATAATTCACCCCTCCACTTT. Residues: CASSFSGFNNSPLHF.

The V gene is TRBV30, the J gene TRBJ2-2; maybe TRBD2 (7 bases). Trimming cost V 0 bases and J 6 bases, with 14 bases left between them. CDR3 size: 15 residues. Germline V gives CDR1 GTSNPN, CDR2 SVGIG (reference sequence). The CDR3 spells CAWSVGGASAGELFF. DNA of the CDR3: TGTGCCTGGAGTGTAGGGGGGGCGTCGGCCGGGGAGCTGTTTTTT.

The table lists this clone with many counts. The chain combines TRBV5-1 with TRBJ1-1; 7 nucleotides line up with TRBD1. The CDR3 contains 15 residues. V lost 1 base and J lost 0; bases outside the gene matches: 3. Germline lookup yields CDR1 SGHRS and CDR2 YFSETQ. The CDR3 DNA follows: TGCGCCAGCAGCTTGCAGGGGGTGATGAACACTGAAGCTTTCTTT. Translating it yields CASSLQGVMNTEAFF.

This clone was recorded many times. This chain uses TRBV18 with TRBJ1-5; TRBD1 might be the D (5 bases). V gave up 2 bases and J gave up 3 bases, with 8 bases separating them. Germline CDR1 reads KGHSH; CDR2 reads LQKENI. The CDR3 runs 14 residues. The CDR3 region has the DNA TGTGCCAGCTCACCAGGGACCGACAATCAGCCCCAGCATTTT. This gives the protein CASSPGTDNQPQHF.

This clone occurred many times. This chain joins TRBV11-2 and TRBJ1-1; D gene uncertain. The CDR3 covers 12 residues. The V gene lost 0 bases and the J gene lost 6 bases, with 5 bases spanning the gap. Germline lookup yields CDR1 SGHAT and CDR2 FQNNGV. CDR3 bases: TGTGCCAGCAGCTTAGATGGGTCTGAAGCTTTCTTT. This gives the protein CASSLDGSEAFF.

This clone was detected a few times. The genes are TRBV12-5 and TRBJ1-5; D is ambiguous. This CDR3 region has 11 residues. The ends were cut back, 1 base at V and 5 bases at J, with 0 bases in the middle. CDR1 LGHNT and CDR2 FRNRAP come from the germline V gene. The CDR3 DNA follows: TGTGCTAGTGGTTTGGATCAGCCCCAGCATTTT. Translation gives CASGLDQPQHF. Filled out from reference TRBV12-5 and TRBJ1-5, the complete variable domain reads DARVTQTPRHKVTEMGQEVTMRCQPILGHNTVFWYRQTMMQGLELLAYFRNRAPLDDSGMPKDRFSAEMPDATLATLKIQPSEPRDSAVYFCASGLDQPQHFGDGTRLSIL.

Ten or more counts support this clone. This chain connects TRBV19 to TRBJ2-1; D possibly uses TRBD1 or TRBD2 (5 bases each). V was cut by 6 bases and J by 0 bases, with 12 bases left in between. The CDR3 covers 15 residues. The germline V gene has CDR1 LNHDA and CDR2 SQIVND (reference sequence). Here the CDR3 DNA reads TGTGCCAGTAGGCCGAGGGGCGCCTCCTACAATGAGCAGTTCTTC. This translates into CASRPRGASYNEQFF.

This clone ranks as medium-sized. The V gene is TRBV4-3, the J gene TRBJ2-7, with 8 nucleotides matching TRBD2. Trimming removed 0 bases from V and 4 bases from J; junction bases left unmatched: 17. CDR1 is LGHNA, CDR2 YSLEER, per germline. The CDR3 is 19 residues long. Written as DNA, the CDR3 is TGCGCCAGCAGCCAAGACATGGGGGCGTCGGGAGGGGTCCGTTACGAGCAGTACTTC. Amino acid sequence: CASSQDMGASGGVRYEQYF.

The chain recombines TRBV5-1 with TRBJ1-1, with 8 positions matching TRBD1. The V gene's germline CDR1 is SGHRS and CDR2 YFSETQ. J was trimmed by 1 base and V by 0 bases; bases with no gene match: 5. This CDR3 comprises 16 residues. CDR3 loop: CASSLGQGAGNTEAFF. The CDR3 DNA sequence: TGCGCCAGCAGCTTGGGCCAGGGGGCTGGGAACACTGAAGCTTTCTTT.